The T cell receptor beta chain under discussion was sequenced for a study of high-grade serous ovarian cancer treatment subgroups. Background on the study: On average, around 15,000 reads and 7,494 unique TCR beta rearrangements were obtained per sample.

This CDR3 contains 12 residues. Germline V lookup: CDR1 SGHTA, CDR2 FQGNSA. V lost 7 bases and J lost 8, with 14 bases in between. Produced via immunoSEQ multiplex PCR; TCRdb's table is partial and in-frame only. The sample lists about 39,000 clones; about 79% were seen once. Tumor samples were obtained before definitive surgery or chemotherapy. Findings of the study overall: Repertoire analysis covered CDR3 alone, not CDR1 or CDR2.

A note on this clone: Antigen unknown.

The sequence was obtained from a human donor with high-grade serous ovarian cancer. Source material: tumor tissue. The J gene is TRBJ1-2, the V gene TRBV7-2; a possible D gene is TRBD1 (5 bases). The DNA for the CDR3 is TGTGCCAGCACCCGCCTGGGGGAAGGCTACACCTTC. Translated, it gives CASTRLGEGYTF.